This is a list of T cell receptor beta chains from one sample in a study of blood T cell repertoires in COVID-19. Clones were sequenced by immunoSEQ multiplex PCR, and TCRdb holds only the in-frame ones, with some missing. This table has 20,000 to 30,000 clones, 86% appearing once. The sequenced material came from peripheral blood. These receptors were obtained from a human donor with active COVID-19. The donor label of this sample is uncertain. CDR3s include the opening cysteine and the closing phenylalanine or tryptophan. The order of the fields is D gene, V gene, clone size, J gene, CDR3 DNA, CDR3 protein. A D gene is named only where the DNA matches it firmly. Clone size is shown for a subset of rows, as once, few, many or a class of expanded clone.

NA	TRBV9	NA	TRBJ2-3	TGTGCCAGCAGTATCGGGAAGGCGGATACGCAGTATTTT	CASSIGKADTQYF
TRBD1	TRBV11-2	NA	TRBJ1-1	TGTGCCAGCAGCTCGGACAGGGGGCTTACTGAAGCTTTCTTT	CASSSDRGLTEAFF
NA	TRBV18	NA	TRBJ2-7	TGTGCCAGCTCACCTAACGGACAGAACTACGAGCAGTACTTC	CASSPNGQNYEQYF
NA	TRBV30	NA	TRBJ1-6	TGTGCCTGGAGTGCTCAACCTAGAAATTCACCCCTCCACTTT	CAWSAQPRNSPLHF
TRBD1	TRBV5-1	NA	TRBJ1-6	TGCGCCAGCAGCTTGGCCGGGACAGGAAATAATTCACCCCTCCACTTT	CASSLAGTGNNSPLHF
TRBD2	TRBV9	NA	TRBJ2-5	TGTGCCAGCGGGACTAGCGGATTGTACCAAGAGACCCAGTACTTC	CASGTSGLYQETQYF
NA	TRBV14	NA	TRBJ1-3	TGTGCCAGCAGCCAAGATCCGGGGACTGGAAACACCATATATTTT	CASSQDPGTGNTIYF
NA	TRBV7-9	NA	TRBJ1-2	TGTGCCAGCTCACCTAGAGATAGGGGGAGCTATGGCTACACCTTC	CASSPRDRGSYGYTF
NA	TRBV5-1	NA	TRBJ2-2	TGCGCCAGCAGCCCCGGGACAAATTCGGTAATAGGCGGGGAGCTGTTTTTT	CASSPGTNSVIGGELFF
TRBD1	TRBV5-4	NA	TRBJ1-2	TGTGCCAGCAGCCTCCCAGGGGGCCAGGGGGAAGGCTACACCTTC	CASSLPGGQGEGYTF
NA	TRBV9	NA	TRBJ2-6	TGTGCCAGCAGCGTCTACTCTGGGGCCAACGTCCTGACTTTC	CASSVYSGANVLTF
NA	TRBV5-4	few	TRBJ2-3	TGTGCCAGCAGCTTGGATAGGGCATGGAACAGGTCGGATACGCAGTATTTT	CASSLDRAWNRSDTQYF
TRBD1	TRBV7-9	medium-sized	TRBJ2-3	TGTGCCAGCAGCCCCCGCCCCGGGACAGGGTCGGCAGATACGCAGTATTTT	CASSPRPGTGSADTQYF
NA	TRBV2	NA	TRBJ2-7	TGTGCCAGCAGGCCCGACCCAGTCCTACGGTCGGGTGAGCAGTACTTC	CASRPDPVLRSGEQYF
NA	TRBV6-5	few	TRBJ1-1	TGTGCCAGCATACAGGGTGCCACTGAAGCTTTCTTT	CASIQGATEAFF
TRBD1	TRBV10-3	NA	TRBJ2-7	TGTGCCATAGGGACAGGGGTAGGTAACGAGCAGTACTTC	CAIGTGVGNEQYF
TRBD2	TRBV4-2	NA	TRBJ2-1	TGTGCCAGCAGCCAAGATGGTGCTAGCGGACACAATGAGCAGTTCTTC	CASSQDGASGHNEQFF
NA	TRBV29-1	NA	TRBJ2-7	TGCAGCGTTGTGTTACAGGGCAACTACGAGCAGTACTTC	CSVVLQGNYEQYF
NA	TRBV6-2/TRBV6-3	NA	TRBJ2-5	TGTGCCAGCAGTAACTCCCCGACTATTGTTAGCGGAGAGACCCAGTACTTC	CASSNSPTIVSGETQYF
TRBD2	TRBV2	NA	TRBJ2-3	TGTGCCAGCACAATAGCGGGAGGGGATACGCAGTATTTT	CASTIAGGDTQYF
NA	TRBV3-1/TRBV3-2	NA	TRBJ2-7	TGTGCCAGCAGCCAAGTATCAGCAGGGGGGAAGTCCTACGAGCAGTACTTC	CASSQVSAGGKSYEQYF
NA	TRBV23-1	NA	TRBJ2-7	TGCGCCAGCATCACCCCGGGGGGCAGCTCCTACGAGCAGTACTTC	CASITPGGSSYEQYF
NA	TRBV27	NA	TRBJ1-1	TGTGCCAGCAGTTCACCAATTCAGGGCAGCGCTGAAGCTTTCTTT	CASSSPIQGSAEAFF
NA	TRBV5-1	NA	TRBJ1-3	TGCGCCAGCAGCTTGGACGCGTTGGACACCATATATTTT	CASSLDALDTIYF
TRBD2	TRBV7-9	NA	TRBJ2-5	TGTGCCAGCAGTTTAGCAAGGGGCGGGAGGGCCTACGAGACCCAGTACTTC	CASSLARGGRAYETQYF
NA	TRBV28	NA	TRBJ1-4	TGTGCCAGCAGCCCAAACAACAATGAAAAACTGTTTTTT	CASSPNNNEKLFF
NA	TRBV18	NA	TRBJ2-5	TGTGCCAGCTCACCGGGGGGACGAGAGACCCAGTACTTC	CASSPGGRETQYF
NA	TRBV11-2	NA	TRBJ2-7	TGTGCCAGCAGCTTAAATCCGGCAGGCCTCTCCTACGAGCAGTACTTC	CASSLNPAGLSYEQYF
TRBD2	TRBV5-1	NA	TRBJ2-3	TGCGCCAGCAGCTTGGGGCCAGCGGGGGACAGCACAGATACGCAGTATTTT	CASSLGPAGDSTDTQYF
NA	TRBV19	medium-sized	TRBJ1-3	TGTGCCAGTACCCGAGGAGGCTCTGGAAACACCATATATTTT	CASTRGGSGNTIYF
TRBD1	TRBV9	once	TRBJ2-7	TGTGCCAGCAGCCCGGACGGACAGGGATACGAGCAGTACTTC	CASSPDGQGYEQYF
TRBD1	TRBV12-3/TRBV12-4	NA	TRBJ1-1	TGTGCCAGCAGCCCCAGGGGGCCCACTGAAGCTTTCTTT	CASSPRGPTEAFF
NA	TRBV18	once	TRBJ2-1	TGTGCCAGCTCACCACCCGACTTGCCCCTCAATGAGCAGTTCTTC	CASSPPDLPLNEQFF
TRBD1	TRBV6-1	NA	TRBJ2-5	TGTGCCAGCAGTGACAACAGGGGGCATTACCCACAAGAGACCCAGTACTTC	CASSDNRGHYPQETQYF
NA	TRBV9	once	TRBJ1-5	TGTGCCAGCAGCGTAGGGGTGGCAGGGAATCAGCCCCAGCATTTT	CASSVGVAGNQPQHF
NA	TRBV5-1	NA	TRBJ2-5	TGCGCCAGCAGCTTTCCAGGGGAAGAGACCCAGTACTTC	CASSFPGEETQYF
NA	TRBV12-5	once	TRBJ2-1	TGTGCTAGTGGTTCAATCCGGGGGTCCTACAATGAGCAGTTCTTC	CASGSIRGSYNEQFF